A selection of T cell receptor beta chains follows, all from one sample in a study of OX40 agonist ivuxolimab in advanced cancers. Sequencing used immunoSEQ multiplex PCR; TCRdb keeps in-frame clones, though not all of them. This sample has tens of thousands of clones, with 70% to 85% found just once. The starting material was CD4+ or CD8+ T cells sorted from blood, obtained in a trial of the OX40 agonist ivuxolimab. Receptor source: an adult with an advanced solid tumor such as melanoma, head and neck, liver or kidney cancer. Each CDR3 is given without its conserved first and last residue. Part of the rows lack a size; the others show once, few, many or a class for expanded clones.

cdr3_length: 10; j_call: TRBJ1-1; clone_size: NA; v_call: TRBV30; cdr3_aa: ALRGVGTEAF
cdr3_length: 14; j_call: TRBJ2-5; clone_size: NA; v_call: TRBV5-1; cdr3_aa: ASSLGLKRSQETQY
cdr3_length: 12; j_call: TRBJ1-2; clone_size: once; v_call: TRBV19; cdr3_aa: ASLDVKGAHGYT
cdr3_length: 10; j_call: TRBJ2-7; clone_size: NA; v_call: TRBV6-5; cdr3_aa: ASRVSSYEQY
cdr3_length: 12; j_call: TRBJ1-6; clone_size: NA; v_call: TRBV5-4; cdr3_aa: ASSGGFSNSPLH
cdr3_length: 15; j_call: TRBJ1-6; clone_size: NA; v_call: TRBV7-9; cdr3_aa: ASSLAGGRMGDSPLH
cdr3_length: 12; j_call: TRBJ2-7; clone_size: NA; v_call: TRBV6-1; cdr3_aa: ASSGTGLFSEQY
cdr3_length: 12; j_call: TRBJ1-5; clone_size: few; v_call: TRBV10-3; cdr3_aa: AISDRGVNQPQH
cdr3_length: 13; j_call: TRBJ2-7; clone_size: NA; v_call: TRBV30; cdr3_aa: AWSGHRGRSYEQY
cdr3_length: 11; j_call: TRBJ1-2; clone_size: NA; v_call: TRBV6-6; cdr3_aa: ASSYLQASGYT
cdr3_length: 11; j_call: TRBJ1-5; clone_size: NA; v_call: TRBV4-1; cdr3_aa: ASSFTLGGPQH
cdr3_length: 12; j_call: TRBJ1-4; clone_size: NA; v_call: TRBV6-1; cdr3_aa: ASSDPGVGEKLF
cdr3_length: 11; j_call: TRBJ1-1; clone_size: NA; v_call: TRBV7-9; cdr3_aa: ASSLRDRGEAF
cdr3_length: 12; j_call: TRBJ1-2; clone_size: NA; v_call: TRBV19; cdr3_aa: ASSFRGDIYGYT
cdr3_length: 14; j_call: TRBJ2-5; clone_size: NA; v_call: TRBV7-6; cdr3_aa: ASSLDAAGYQETQY
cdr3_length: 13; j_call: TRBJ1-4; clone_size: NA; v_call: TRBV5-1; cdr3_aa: ASRQMGTVNEKLF
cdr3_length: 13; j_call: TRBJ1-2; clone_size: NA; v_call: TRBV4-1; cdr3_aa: ASSQAPGGGSGYT
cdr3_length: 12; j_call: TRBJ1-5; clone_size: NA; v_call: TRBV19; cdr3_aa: AIGGRGLDQPQH
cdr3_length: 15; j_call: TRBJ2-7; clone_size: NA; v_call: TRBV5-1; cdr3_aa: ASSLGARGGPPYEQY
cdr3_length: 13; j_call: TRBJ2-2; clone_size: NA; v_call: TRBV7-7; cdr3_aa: ASSSHRSGTGELF
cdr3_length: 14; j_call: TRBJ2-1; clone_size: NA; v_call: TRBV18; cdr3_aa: ASSLSVGQGGNEQF
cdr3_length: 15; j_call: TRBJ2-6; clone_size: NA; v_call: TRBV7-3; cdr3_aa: ASSFGTGGTGANVLT
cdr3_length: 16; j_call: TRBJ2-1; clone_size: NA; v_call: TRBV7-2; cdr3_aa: ASSFKGSGTGGYNEQF
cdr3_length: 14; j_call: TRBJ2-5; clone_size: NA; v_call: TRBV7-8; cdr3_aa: ASSLTTGWSGETQY
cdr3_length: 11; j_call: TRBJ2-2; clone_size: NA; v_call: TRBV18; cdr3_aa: ASSPPHTGELF